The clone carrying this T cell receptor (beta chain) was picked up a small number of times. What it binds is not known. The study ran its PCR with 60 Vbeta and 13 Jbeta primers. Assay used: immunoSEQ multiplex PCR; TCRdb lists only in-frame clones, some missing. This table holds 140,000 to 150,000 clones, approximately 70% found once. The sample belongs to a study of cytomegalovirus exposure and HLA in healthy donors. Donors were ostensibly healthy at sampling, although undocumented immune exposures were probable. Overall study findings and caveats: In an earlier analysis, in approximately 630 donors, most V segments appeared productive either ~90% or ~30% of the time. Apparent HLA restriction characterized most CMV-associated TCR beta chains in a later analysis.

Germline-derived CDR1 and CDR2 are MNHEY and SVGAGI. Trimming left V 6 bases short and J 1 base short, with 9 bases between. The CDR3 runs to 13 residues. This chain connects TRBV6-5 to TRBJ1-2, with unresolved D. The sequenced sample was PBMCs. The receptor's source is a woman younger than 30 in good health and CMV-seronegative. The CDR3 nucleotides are TGTGCCAGCAGCCCCACAGTTAACTATGGCTACACCTTC. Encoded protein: CASSPTVNYGYTF.